Presented here are 9 T cell receptor beta chains from one specimen sequenced in a study of T cells after posttransplantation cyclophosphamide. Assay: immunoSEQ multiplex PCR; the TCRdb copy retains only in-frame clones and omits some. Captured here are over 20,000 clones, none seen once; the top ten comprise nearly 1.5%. Specimen: PBMCs. The receptors here all came from a man aged 45-65 years in good health, CMV-negative, and a related stem cell transplant donor.

This clone was counted ten times or more. This chain links TRBV13 with TRBJ2-7; 10 nucleotides agree with TRBD1. The CDR3 has 14 residues. The V gene's germline CDR1 is PRHDT and CDR2 FYEKMQ (reference sequence). V dropped 5 bases and J dropped 4; count of bases not matched to a gene: 5. CDR3 sequence: CASSPGTGEYEQYF. Here the CDR3 DNA reads TGTGCCAGCAGCCCGGGGACAGGGGAATACGAGCAGTACTTC.

This clone was observed at least ten times. The chain employs TRBV6-6 and TRBJ1-4, with TRBD1 matching 8 bases. The germline V gene has CDR1 MNHNY and CDR2 SVGAGI (reference sequence). The CDR3 covers 15 residues. The J segment lost 7 bases and the V segment lost 5 bases, leaving 9 bases of the junction unmatched. The CDR3 DNA follows: TGTGCCAGCAGTAGAACAGGGGGTAGGGGTGAAAAACTGTTTTTT. It specifies CASSRTGGRGEKLFF.

This clone was picked up many times. The rearrangement links TRBV15 to TRBJ1-5; D not resolved. V shed 0 bases and J shed 1 base, with 7 bases lying between them. The CDR3 runs to 15 residues. CDR1 and CDR2 from the germline V gene are LNHNV and YYDKDF (reference sequence). DNA for the CDR3: TGTGCCACCAGCAGAGAGGCAGGAAGCAATCAGCCCCAGCATTTT. Its translation: CATSREAGSNQPQHF. Full variable domain (outside the CDR3, taken from reference TRBV15 and TRBJ1-5): DAMVIQNPRYQVTQFGKPVTLSCSQTLNHNVMYWYQQKSSQAPKLLFHYYDKDFNNEADTPDNFQSRRPNTSFCFLDIRSPGLGDTAMYLCATSREAGSNQPQHFGDGTRLSIL.

This clone was seen ten or more times. The chain employs TRBV6-1 and TRBJ1-2; the match to TRBD1 covers 8 bases. Germline V gene lookup returns CDR1 MNHNS and CDR2 SASEGT. This CDR3 contains 14 residues. Losses at the gene ends were 4 bases for V and 3 bases for J; bases not matched to a gene: 4. For the CDR3, the DNA is TGTGCCAGCAGTGGGACGACAGGGGACTATGGCTACACCTTC. It translates to CASSGTTGDYGYTF.

This clone showed up many times. The rearrangement links TRBV5-1 to TRBJ2-7; 10 nucleotides match TRBD1. This CDR3 contains 15 residues. Trimming cost V 3 bases and J 2 bases; bases outside gene matches: 5. The V gene's germline CDR1 is SGHRS and CDR2 YFSETQ. CDR3 DNA sequence: TGCGCCAGCAGCTCGGGACAGGGGAATACCTACGAGCAGTACTTC. Its translation: CASSSGQGNTYEQYF.

At least ten counts were recorded for this clone. For the CDR3, the DNA is TGCGCCTGTGGGGAGCGGGGTTCGAGCACAGATACGCAGTATTTT. It encodes CACGERGSSTDTQYF. The chain uses TRBV5-1 and TRBJ2-3, with 7 positions matching TRBD2. Losses at the gene ends were 10 bases for V and 0 bases for J; bases not matched to a gene: 11. The CDR3 has 15 amino acids. Germline V lookup: CDR1 SGHRS, CDR2 YFSETQ.

This clone has a count of ten or more. The chain is built from TRBV27 and TRBJ1-2, with 8 nucleotides matching TRBD1. J gave up 7 bases and V 7 bases, and 8 bases lay outside the gene matches. The germline gives CDR1 MNHEY, CDR2 SMNVEV (reference sequence). CDR3 size: 13 residues. CDR3 DNA sequence: TGTGCCAGCAAAACCAGGGGGCTGCTTGGCTACACCTTC. Its protein is CASKTRGLLGYTF.

This clone has at least ten counts. This chain joins TRBV20-1 and TRBJ1-1; no definite D call. This CDR3 contains 11 residues. CDR1 and CDR2 from the germline V gene are DFQATT and SNEGSKA (reference sequence). V was clipped by 3 bases and J by 9 bases, with 11 bases between them. CDR3 region: CSASRNSQAFF. CDR3 nucleotides: TGCAGTGCTAGTAGAAACAGTCAAGCTTTCTTT.

In this sample, this clone turned up many times. The chain has TRBV5-1 and TRBJ1-2; TRBD1 might be the D (6 bases). Germline V CDR1 and CDR2: SGHRS, YFSETQ. The V gene lost 0 bases and the J gene lost 4 bases, with 7 bases spanning the gap. This CDR3 comprises 13 residues. This CDR3 reads CASSLGGGYGYTF. For the CDR3, the DNA is TGCGCCAGCAGCTTGGGAGGGGGCTATGGCTACACCTTC.